The clone carrying this TCR beta chain has a handful of counts. The data stem from a study of T cells in Graves' hyperthyroidism and ophthalmopathy. There were TCR beta CDR3 regions amplified from RNA transcripts. During a first-round RT-PCR of the TCR CDR3, the HTBI primer set was used. From the multiplex PCR reads, TCRdb called clonotypes with MiXCR, one entry per CDR3 protein. The repertoire has hundreds of thousands of distinct CDR3 sequences, about 20% of them found once; the top ten carry approximately 30%. Trimming left V 3 bases short and J 0 bases short, with 15 bases between. CDR1 KGHSH and CDR2 LQKENI come from the germline V gene. The CDR3 contains 16 residues.

J is TRBJ2-7 and V is TRBV18; D is perhaps TRBD1 (6 bases). Sequenced material: blood. The clonotype was recovered from a man aged 30 to 39 with Graves' ophthalmopathy. CDR3 coding DNA: TGTGCCAGCTCACCTGGCGCCCGGGACAACTCCTACGAGCAGTACTTC. Translating it yields CASSPGARDNSYEQYF.